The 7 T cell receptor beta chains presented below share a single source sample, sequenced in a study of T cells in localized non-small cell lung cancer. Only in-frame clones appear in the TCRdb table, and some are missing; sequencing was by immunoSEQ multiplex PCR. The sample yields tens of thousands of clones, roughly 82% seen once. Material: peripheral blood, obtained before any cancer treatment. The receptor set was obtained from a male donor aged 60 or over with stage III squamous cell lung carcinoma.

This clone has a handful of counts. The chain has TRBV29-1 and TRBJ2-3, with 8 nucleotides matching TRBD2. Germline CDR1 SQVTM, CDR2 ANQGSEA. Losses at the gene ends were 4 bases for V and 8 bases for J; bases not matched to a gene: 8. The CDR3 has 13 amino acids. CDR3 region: CSVGSGDGGTQYF. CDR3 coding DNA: TGCAGCGTTGGTAGCGGGGACGGGGGTACGCAGTATTTT.

The CDR3: CSVERLTGELFF. In nucleotides, the CDR3 is TGCAGCGTTGAAAGACTGACCGGGGAGCTGTTTTTT. The genes are TRBV29-1 and TRBJ2-2; D gene unclear. The CDR3 has 12 residues. V lost 2 bases, J lost 5 bases, and 6 bases lay in between. The germline V gene has CDR1 SQVTM and CDR2 ANQGSEA.

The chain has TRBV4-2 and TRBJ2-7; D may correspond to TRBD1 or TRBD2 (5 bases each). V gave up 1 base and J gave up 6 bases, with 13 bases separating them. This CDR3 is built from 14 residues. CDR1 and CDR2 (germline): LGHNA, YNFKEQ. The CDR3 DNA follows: TGTGCCAGCAGCCAAGCCGGGACCTTGACCGAGCAGTACTTC. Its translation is CASSQAGTLTEQYF.

The DNA for the CDR3 is TGTGCCAGCAGTCCTTTGGGGACAACAATCAATCAGCCCCAGCATTTT. The encoded protein is CASSPLGTTINQPQHF. The gene calls are TRBV27 and TRBJ1-5, with TRBD1 as a possible D gene (6 bases). The CDR3 is 16 amino acids. Germline values: CDR1 MNHEY, CDR2 SMNVEV (reference sequence). Between the trimmed V and J ends, which lost 5 bases and 3 bases, there was a span of 17 bases.

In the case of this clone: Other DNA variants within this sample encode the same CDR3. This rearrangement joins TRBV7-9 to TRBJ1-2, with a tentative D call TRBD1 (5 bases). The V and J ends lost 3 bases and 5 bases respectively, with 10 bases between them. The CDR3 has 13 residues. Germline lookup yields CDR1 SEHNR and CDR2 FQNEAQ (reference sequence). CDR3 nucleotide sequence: TGTGCCAGCAGCTTGGGGCAGGGATATGGCTACACCTTC. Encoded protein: CASSLGQGYGYTF.

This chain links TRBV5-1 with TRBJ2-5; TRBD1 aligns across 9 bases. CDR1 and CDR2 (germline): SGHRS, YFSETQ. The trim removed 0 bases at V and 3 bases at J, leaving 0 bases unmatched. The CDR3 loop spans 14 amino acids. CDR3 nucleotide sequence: TGCGCCAGCAGCTTGGGACAGGGGGAAGAGACCCAGTACTTC. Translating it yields CASSLGQGEETQYF.

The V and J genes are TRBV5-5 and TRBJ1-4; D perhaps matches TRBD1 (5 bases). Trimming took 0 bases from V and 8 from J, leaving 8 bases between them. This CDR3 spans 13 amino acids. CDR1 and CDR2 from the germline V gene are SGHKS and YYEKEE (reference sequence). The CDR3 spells CASSLVGTEKLFF. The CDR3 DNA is TGTGCCAGCAGCTTGGTGGGGACGGAAAAACTGTTTTTT.